A single sample is the source of the 9 T cell receptor beta chains below, sequenced in a study of OX40 agonist ivuxolimab in advanced cancers. Sequencing was performed with immunoSEQ multiplex PCR; in TCRdb, only in-frame clones are kept and a portion is missing. The table shows about 62,000 clones, with 60% to 85% occurring only once. Sequenced material: CD4+ or CD8+ T cells sorted from blood, taken in a trial of the OX40 agonist ivuxolimab. The receptors here all came from an adult with an advanced solid tumor such as melanoma, head and neck, liver or kidney cancer.

The gene calls are TRBV2 and TRBJ2-7; TRBD1 matches 10 bases. The V segment lost 8 bases and the J segment 7 bases; nucleotides outside the gene matches: 8. Germline V gives CDR1 SNHLY, CDR2 FYNNEI. The CDR3 sequence is 13 residues long. The CDR3 DNA reads as TGTGCCAGCGGGACAGGGGTACTTCGGGAGCAGTACTTC. Its protein product is CASGTGVLREQYF.

The chain recombines TRBV30 with TRBJ2-5, with D perhaps TRBD1 (5 bases). V gave up 4 bases and J gave up 2 bases, with 5 bases separating them. Germline V lookup: CDR1 GTSNPN, CDR2 SVGIG (reference sequence). The CDR3 has 11 amino acids. The CDR3 loop reads CAWTGQETQYF. The DNA for the CDR3 is TGTGCCTGGACAGGGCAAGAGACCCAGTACTTC.

The rearrangement joins TRBV2 to TRBJ2-5; unclear D gene. V lost 7 bases to trimming and J lost 1 base, with 7 bases between them. CDR1 SNHLY and CDR2 FYNNEI come from the germline V gene. This CDR3 comprises 12 residues. CDR3: CASTEIQETQYF. CDR3 nucleotides: TGTGCCAGCACAGAAATCCAAGAGACCCAGTACTTC.

The chain uses TRBV9 and TRBJ1-2; D is perhaps TRBD1 (6 bases). V shed 6 bases and J shed 2 bases, with 14 bases lying between them. CDR1 and CDR2 from the germline V gene are SGDLS and YYNGEE. There are 14 residues in the CDR3. The CDR3 is CASTSMGANYGYTF. In DNA, the CDR3 is TGTGCCAGCACCTCGATGGGGGCCAACTATGGCTACACCTTC.

Here the CDR3 DNA reads TGTGCCAGCAGTTACGGGCCGAACACCGGGGAGCTGTTTTTT. This encodes CASSYGPNTGELFF. The chain carries TRBV6-6 and TRBJ2-2; the D is unclear. Deletions cut 2 bases from V and 0 bases from J, with 4 bases between. CDR1 and CDR2 (germline): MNHNY, SVGAGI (reference sequence). This CDR3 is 14 amino acids long.

By share, this clone ranks as medium-sized. This CDR3 is CASSPDGSGTSYNEQFF. In DNA form, the CDR3 reads TGTGCCAGCAGCCCCGATGGTAGCGGGACCTCCTACAATGAGCAGTTCTTC. The rearrangement uses TRBV7-6 and TRBJ2-1; the match to TRBD2 covers 8 bases. CDR3 size: 17 residues. Germline CDR1 is SGHVS and CDR2 is FNYEAQ. Germline trimming cut 5 bases from V and 0 bases from J; bases unmatched to any gene: 9.

The chain has TRBV5-1 and TRBJ1-5; D remains unclear. V was trimmed by 1 base and J by 7 bases, leaving 9 bases between them. This CDR3 has 13 amino acids. Germline V gene sequence: CDR1 SGHRS, CDR2 YFSETQ. The CDR3 protein is CASSLKSDQPQHF. The CDR3 coding sequence is TGCGCCAGCAGCTTGAAAAGCGACCAGCCCCAGCATTTT.

The chain combines TRBV7-9 with TRBJ2-2, with 7 bases that match TRBD1. The CDR3 has 17 residues. The V gene's germline CDR1 is SEHNR and CDR2 FQNEAQ (reference sequence). With V trimmed by 5 bases and J by 1 base, 10 bases remained unmatched. The CDR3 DNA follows: TGTGCCAGCAGCCTCTACGGGACAGTCATGAACACCGGGGAGCTGTTTTTT. Translating it yields CASSLYGTVMNTGELFF.

CDR3 protein: CASSLQGAGTEAFF. The CDR3 nucleotides read TGTGCCAGCAGCCTCCAGGGGGCTGGCACTGAAGCTTTCTTT. The chain carries TRBV7-9 and TRBJ1-1, with 8 positions matching TRBD1. This CDR3 comprises 14 residues. With V trimmed by 5 bases and J by 4 bases, 6 bases remained unmatched. Germline-derived CDR1 and CDR2 are SEHNR and FQNEAQ (reference sequence).